The subject of this entry is one T cell receptor (beta chain). Antigen unknown. The sample comes from a study of shared clonotypes between healthy human individuals. Study results and limitations: Exclusively blood specimens were collected; tissue repertoires likely differ.

The table came from immunoSEQ multiplex PCR; TCRdb's copy has only in-frame clones and leaves some out. This sample has more than 400,000 clones, with about 96% found just once. Sequenced sample: naive CD4+ T cells sorted from blood. Sample subset: CD45RA+ positively selected. The receptor was isolated from a woman aged 25 to 39 in good health.

CDR3 loop: CASKVRGGELFF. The CDR3 nucleotides read TGTGCCAGCAAGGTCCGCGGCGGGGAGCTGTTTTTT. V and J are TRBV27 and TRBJ2-2; D uncertain. This CDR3 region has 12 residues. Germline assignment: CDR1 MNHEY and CDR2 SMNVEV (reference sequence). V dropped 7 bases and J dropped 7 bases, with 10 bases sitting between them.